A single sample gave rise to the 20 T cell receptor beta chains below, sequenced in a study of blood T cells in healthy people across ages. It was with a sample-barcoded 5' primer and a J-beta primer mix that a second PCR of roughly 7 to 12 cycles was run. Via MiXCR, TCRdb re-called the 5' RACE reads, giving one row per CDR3 protein. The table shows roughly 720,000 distinct CDR3 sequences, with roughly 53% occurring only once. Input material: blood. The receptors here all came from an elderly man in good health.

This chain links TRBV12-3 or TRBV12-4 with TRBJ2-2; 11 positions agree with TRBD2. The V and J ends lost 6 bases and 5 bases, in that order; junction bases with no gene match: 5. The CDR3 is 15 amino acids. The CDR3: CASSALAGVTGELFF. CDR3 coding DNA: TGTGCCAGCAGCGCACTAGCGGGAGTTACCGGGGAGCTGTTTTTT.

This clonotype was picked up a small number of times. The rearrangement uses TRBV4-2 and TRBJ2-7; 8 bases map to TRBD2. The trim removed 1 base at V and 5 bases at J, leaving 7 bases unmatched. The CDR3 is 15 amino acids. Germline-derived CDR1 and CDR2 are LGHNA and YNFKEQ. CDR3 loop: CASSQAGGSGNEQYF. The CDR3 region has the DNA TGTGCCAGCAGCCAAGCGGGAGGGAGCGGCAACGAGCAGTACTTC.

The chain couples TRBV9 to TRBJ2-7; D is uncertain. Looked up from germline, CDR1 is SGDLS and CDR2 is YYNGEE. Trimming removed 2 bases from V and 1 base from J, with 10 bases in between. CDR3 length: 14 residues. The CDR3 DNA reads TGTGCCAGCAGCGTCGAAGGACGGTCCTACGAGCAGTACTTC. As protein: CASSVEGRSYEQYF. The whole variable domain, remainder taken from reference TRBV9 and TRBJ2-7, is DSGVTQTPKHLITATGQRVTLRCSPRSGDLSVYWYQQSLDQGLQFLIQYYNGEERAKGNILERFSAQQFPDLHSELNLSSLELGDSALYFCASSVEGRSYEQYFGPGTRLTVT.

This clonotype was recorded a few times. The chain joins TRBV10-3 to TRBJ2-7; tentative D call: TRBD2 (5 bases). Germline loops: CDR1 ENHRY, CDR2 SYGVKD. This CDR3 has 13 residues. V gave up 8 bases and J gave up 1 base, with 12 bases separating them. The CDR3 reads CAIARGESYEQYF. The CDR3, as DNA: TGTGCCATCGCCCGGGGAGAGTCCTACGAGCAGTACTTC.

This clonotype was observed a few times. The genes are TRBV7-3 and TRBJ2-1, with D perhaps matching TRBD1 or TRBD2 (5 bases each). CDR1 is SGHTA, CDR2 FQGTGA, per germline. The V end was cut by 5 bases, the J end by 7 bases, with 12 bases between. This CDR3 region has 13 residues. The CDR3 region has the DNA TGTGCCAGCAGCCCTGGGGGTCGAAATGAGCAGTTCTTC. This gives the protein CASSPGGRNEQFF. Combining the CDR3 with reference TRBV7-3 and TRBJ2-1 gives the whole variable domain GAGVSQTPSNKVTEKGKYVELRCDPISGHTALYWYRQSLGQGPEFLIYFQGTGAADDSGLPNDRFFAVRPEGSVSTLKIQRTERGDSAVYLCASSPGGRNEQFFGPGTRLTVL.

This clonotype turned up a few times. The chain recombines TRBV6-1 with TRBJ1-1; no firm D call. This CDR3 is 13 amino acids long. Per germline, CDR1 MNHNS and CDR2 SASEGT. V lost 7 bases and J lost 5, with 14 bases in between. CDR3 DNA: TGTGCCAGCAAAATGGCCAAACCAACTGAAGCTTTCTTT. This translates into CASKMAKPTEAFF.

The chain employs TRBV20-1 and TRBJ2-5; D ambiguous. V was pared by 2 bases and J by 5 bases, with 15 bases between. Germline CDR1 DFQATT, CDR2 SNEGSKA (reference sequence). The CDR3 is made up of 14 amino acids. The CDR3 protein is CSARPTVTWETQYF. The CDR3 DNA reads as TGCAGTGCTAGACCTACCGTAACTTGGGAGACCCAGTACTTC.

The chain is built from TRBV9 and TRBJ1-1; D gene ambiguous. Germline assignment: CDR1 SGDLS and CDR2 YYNGEE. V was cut by 4 bases and J by 4 bases, with 14 bases left in between. The CDR3 contains 14 residues. In DNA form, the CDR3 reads TGTGCCAGCAGCACATACCTGGGTAGCACTGAAGCTTTCTTT. It codes for CASSTYLGSTEAFF.

The chain has TRBV29-1 and TRBJ2-7, with 8 bases aligning to TRBD2. CDR1 is SQVTM, CDR2 ANQGSEA, per germline. The CDR3 spans 12 residues. The V segment lost 6 bases and the J segment 8 bases; nucleotides outside the gene matches: 9. In DNA form, the CDR3 reads TGCAGCGTGGGACTAGGGGTCTTCAAGCAGTACTTC. It yields the protein CSVGLGVFKQYF.

This sequence joins TRBV7-9 and TRBJ1-6; 7 bases are a match to TRBD1. Germline V gene lookup returns CDR1 SEHNR and CDR2 FQNEAQ (reference sequence). The trim removed 5 bases at V and 7 bases at J, leaving 8 bases unmatched. The CDR3 extends over 15 amino acids. The CDR3 spells CASSLETGNNSPLHF. CDR3 coding DNA: TGTGCCAGCAGCCTCGAGACAGGGAACAATTCACCCCTCCACTTT.

This clonotype appeared a single time. This chain uses TRBV12-3 or TRBV12-4 with TRBJ2-2; D possibly corresponds to TRBD2 (6 bases). The CDR3 totals 13 residues. V lost 5 bases and J lost 7, with 11 bases in between. The CDR3 is CASSVLAGGELFF. CDR3 sequence (DNA): TGTGCCAGCAGTGTACTAGCTGGCGGGGAGCTGTTTTTT.

The chain joins TRBV6-5 to TRBJ2-4, with 8 bases matching TRBD2. The DNA end is more similar to TRBJ2-7, so the J call may be wrong. Germline V gene data show CDR1 as MNHEY and CDR2 as SVGAGI. This CDR3 is built from 15 residues. The DNA of the CDR3 is TGTGCCAGCAGTTACGGGCGGGAGGCATCCTACGAGCAGTACTTC. Protein sequence: CASSYGREASYEQYF.

The chain employs TRBV14 and TRBJ2-5; D unresolved. V was pared by 4 bases and J by 0 bases, with 12 bases between. Germline V CDR1 and CDR2: SGHDN, FVKESK. This CDR3 contains 15 residues. The CDR3: CASSRGVGYQETQYF. In DNA form, the CDR3 reads TGTGCCAGCAGCCGGGGTGTCGGCTACCAAGAGACCCAGTACTTC.

In this sample, this clonotype turned up a few times. This rearrangement joins TRBV10-3 to TRBJ2-5; TRBD1 aligns across 12 bases. The CDR3 has 15 amino acids. CDR1 is ENHRY, CDR2 SYGVKD, per germline. Trimming took 3 bases from V and 11 from J; bases not matched to a gene: 10. The CDR3 loop reads CAISDSGTGGQEQYF. CDR3 bases: TGTGCCATCAGTGACTCCGGGACAGGGGGCCAAGAGCAGTACTTC.

This clonotype was recorded only once. This chain links TRBV27 with TRBJ1-6, with a possible D match to TRBD1 (5 bases). The V end was cut by 0 bases, the J end by 7 bases, with 10 bases between. Germline V gene sequence: CDR1 MNHEY, CDR2 SMNVEV (reference sequence). The CDR3 length is 15 residues. The CDR3, as DNA: TGTGCCAGCAGTTTATCGGGACTGGCCAATTCACCCCTCCACTTT. Amino acid sequence: CASSLSGLANSPLHF.

V usage is TRBV11-3 and J usage is TRBJ2-2; the D call may be TRBD1 or TRBD2 (5 bases each). V lost 5 bases and J lost 4, with 14 bases in between. CDR1 and CDR2 (germline): SGHNT, YENEEA. CDR3 length equals 15 residues. This chain's CDR3 is CASSNPRDGTGELFF. The CDR3 region has the DNA TGTGCCAGCAGCAACCCCAGGGACGGCACCGGGGAGCTGTTTTTT.

V gene TRBV7-2 combines with J gene TRBJ1-2, with 8 bases lining up with TRBD1. Germline-derived CDR1 and CDR2 are SGHTA and FQGNSA. The V segment lost 5 bases and the J segment 7 bases; nucleotides outside the gene matches: 12. This CDR3 is built from 15 residues. The CDR3 nucleotides read TGTGCCAGCAGCCCAGGGGGCAGGGGACTGAGTGGCTACACCTTC. It codes for CASSPGGRGLSGYTF.

As DNA, the CDR3 is TGTGCCAGCAGTCCCCTGACGGCCTCTAACTATGGCTACACCTTC. Protein product: CASSPLTASNYGYTF. The V gene is TRBV12-3 or TRBV12-4, the J gene TRBJ1-2; D gene uncertain. Trimming stripped 5 bases from V and 0 bases from J, with 13 bases between. The CDR3 is made up of 15 amino acids.

Comment on this clonotype: Sequence at one end of the junction differs from germline and may be a read error. The chain recombines TRBV3-1 with TRBJ2-7; D is perhaps TRBD1 or TRBD2 (5 bases each). Germline V gene sequence: CDR1 LGHDT, CDR2 YNNKEL (reference sequence). The CDR3 has 14 residues. CDR3 in DNA: TGCGCCAGCAGCCTAGCCGGGACCCCACAGGAGCAGTACTTC. It is translated as CASSLAGTPQEQYF.

V usage is TRBV6-4 and J usage is TRBJ1-2; 7 bases are a match to TRBD1. V shed 6 bases, J shed 7 bases, and the junction held 11 bases outside the gene matches. The germline V gene has CDR1 MRHNA and CDR2 SNTAGT. The CDR3 runs 14 residues. CDR3 amino acids: CASSPTGLSGGYTF. CDR3 bases: TGTGCCAGCAGCCCGACAGGGCTATCGGGTGGCTACACCTTC.